These 28 T cell receptor beta chains share one sample of origin, sequenced in a study of T cell repertoires in cytomegalovirus infection. No cognate antigen is known for these TCRs. TCRdb passed the reads through MiXCR, listing each CDR3 protein once. Of 450,000 to 650,000 distinct CDR3 sequences in the sample, 40% were seen once. Here the sequenced sample was cultured PBMCs, taken from culture after CMV antigen stimulation. The source of these receptors is a human donor in good health (CMV status not recorded). Some clones in this sample may be carry-over from other donors' samples.

The V and J genes are TRBV7-2 and TRBJ2-6; D assignment may be TRBD1 or TRBD2 (5 bases each). Germline V CDR1 and CDR2: SGHTA, FQGNSA. Deletions cut 8 bases from V and 3 bases from J, with 29 bases between. This CDR3 has 20 amino acids. The CDR3 bases are TGTGCCAGCGGCTCGGGACCGGGCAGGAGTTCTGGTGGTGGGGCCAACGTCCTGACTTTC. Its translation: CASGSGPGRSSGGGANVLTF.

This clonotype came up a few times. The CDR3 reads CASSSTRVEQFF. The CDR3 DNA follows: TGTGCCAGCAGTTCCACGAGGGTCGAGCAGTTCTTC. This chain joins TRBV12-3 or TRBV12-4 and TRBJ2-1; TRBD2 is a possible D gene (5 bases). The ends were cut back, 4 bases at V and 10 bases at J, with 11 bases in the middle. The CDR3 is made up of 12 amino acids.

The chain carries TRBV5-1 and TRBJ2-3, with 7 bases aligning to TRBD1. From germline, CDR1 is SGHRS and CDR2 YFSETQ. The ends lost 3 bases at V and 5 bases at J; junction bases unmatched: 6. This CDR3 has 14 amino acids. The CDR3 DNA follows: TGCGCCAGCAGCTCGACAGGGAGTAAAGATACGCAGTATTTT. Protein product: CASSSTGSKDTQYF.

This clonotype appeared a few times. This chain uses TRBV7-2 with TRBJ2-7; 13 bases line up with TRBD2. Trimming removed 5 bases from V and 0 bases from J; junction bases left unmatched: 10. Germline loops: CDR1 SGHTA, CDR2 FQGNSA. The CDR3 contains 18 residues. CDR3 region: CASSPRLAGGPSSYEQYF. CDR3 sequence (DNA): TGTGCCAGCAGCCCCCGACTAGCGGGAGGCCCGAGCTCCTACGAGCAGTACTTC.

The chain has TRBV18 and TRBJ2-2; D is perhaps TRBD1 (5 bases). The CDR3 is 13 residues long. With 8 bases removed from V and 8 bases from J, the gap between germline ends came to 15 bases. Germline V lookup: CDR1 KGHSH, CDR2 LQKENI. The CDR3 bases are TGTGCCAGCCGACAGATGCTTGAGGGGGAGCTGTTTTTT. Translating it yields CASRQMLEGELFF.

J is TRBJ2-1 and V is TRBV7-9, with 7 bases identical to TRBD2. The CDR3 sequence is 17 residues long. With 5 bases clipped from V and 8 bases from J, the junction kept 18 bases outside the gene matches. Germline CDR1 SEHNR, CDR2 FQNEAQ (reference sequence). The CDR3 nucleotides read TGTGCCAGCAGCGCGCCGCCACTAGCGCCCGCTGCCGATGAGCAGTTCTTC. Amino acids: CASSAPPLAPAADEQFF. Filled out from reference TRBV7-9 and TRBJ2-1, the complete variable domain reads DTGVSQNPRHKITKRGQNVTFRCDPISEHNRLYWYRQTLGQGPEFLTYFQNEAQLEKSRLLSDRFSAERPKGSFSTLEIQRTEQGDSAMYLCASSAPPLAPAADEQFFGPGTRLTVL.

A few counts support this clonotype. V is TRBV5-1 and J is TRBJ2-3; weak D call: TRBD2 (5 bases). Germline CDR1 is SGHRS and CDR2 is YFSETQ. The V end was cut by 0 bases, the J end by 6 bases, with 20 bases between. This CDR3 is 17 amino acids long. The CDR3 sequence is CASSLARAGLVGDTQYF. CDR3 nucleotide sequence: TGCGCCAGCAGCTTGGCCCGAGCCGGACTCGTAGGCGATACGCAGTATTTT.

The chain has TRBV14 and TRBJ2-1, with D unresolved. V lost 0 bases, J lost 0 bases, and 18 bases lay in between. The V gene's germline CDR1 is SGHDN and CDR2 FVKESK. The CDR3 sequence is 19 residues long. For the CDR3, the DNA is TGTGCCAGCAGCCAAGATTTCGTGGCTTCTTTTAGCTCCTACAATGAGCAGTTCTTC. Amino acid sequence: CASSQDFVASFSSYNEQFF.

The chain uses TRBV11-2 and TRBJ2-5; TRBD1 might be the D (5 bases). The CDR3 totals 15 residues. The V end was cut by 5 bases, the J end by 7 bases, with 20 bases between. Germline CDR1 reads SGHAT; CDR2 reads FQNNGV. The CDR3 DNA is TGTGCCAGCAGCCCGCTGGGGCCCCGAGGAAGGACCCAGTACTTC. It is translated as CASSPLGPRGRTQYF.

The V and J genes are TRBV6-6 and TRBJ1-5; tentative D call: TRBD1 (5 bases). CDR1 and CDR2 (germline): MNHNY, SVGAGI (reference sequence). V gave up 3 bases and J gave up 5 bases, with 17 bases separating them. The CDR3 runs to 16 residues. In DNA, the CDR3 is TGTGCCAGCAGTTATCCTGCGGGAATGGGGGATCAGCCCCAGCATTTT. It is translated as CASSYPAGMGDQPQHF.

This clonotype was seen at least ten times. The rearrangement links TRBV7-2 to TRBJ1-5; D remains ambiguous. The CDR3 spans 15 residues. Trimming left V 1 base short and J 4 bases short, with 11 bases between. The germline V gene has CDR1 SGHTA and CDR2 FQGNSA. The CDR3: CASSLEFGYNQPQHF. Written as DNA, the CDR3 is TGTGCCAGCAGCTTAGAGTTCGGATATAATCAGCCCCAGCATTTT.

This chain uses TRBV28 with TRBJ2-7; TRBD1 might be the D (6 bases). CDR3 length: 14 residues. V shed 2 bases and J shed 9 bases, with 17 bases lying between them. Germline V gene data show CDR1 as MDHEN and CDR2 as SYDVKM. CDR3 residues: CASSLQQGSMGQYF. The CDR3 region has the DNA TGTGCCAGCAGTTTACAACAGGGTTCTATGGGGCAGTACTTC. Filled out from reference TRBV28 and TRBJ2-7, the complete variable domain reads DVKVTQSSRYLVKRTGEKVFLECVQDMDHENMFWYRQDPGLGLRLIYFSYDVKMKEKGDIPEGYSVSREKKERFSLILESASTNQTSMYLCASSLQQGSMGQYFGPGTRLTVT.

In this sample, this clonotype turned up a few times. The rearrangement uses TRBV12-3 or TRBV12-4 and TRBJ1-5; TRBD1 agrees at 7 bases. The CDR3 consists of 14 residues. V shed 6 bases, J shed 10 bases, and the junction held 12 bases outside the gene matches. DNA of the CDR3: TGTGCCAGCAGCCTCCTTCAGGGGGGCGATCCCCAGCATTTT. Protein sequence: CASSLLQGGDPQHF.

This clonotype was counted a few times. J is TRBJ2-2 and V is TRBV7-2, with 8 bases identical to TRBD2. CDR3 length equals 15 residues. Looked up from germline, CDR1 is SGHTA and CDR2 is FQGNSA. J lost 7 bases, V lost 4 bases, and 8 bases had no gene match. The CDR3 DNA is TGTGCCAGCAGCTCGAGCGGGAGTTGGCTCGGGGAGCTGTTTTTT. It codes for CASSSSGSWLGELFF.

This clonotype was seen only a few times. The V and J genes are TRBV4-2 and TRBJ2-3, with D tentatively TRBD2 (6 bases). V was clipped by 0 bases and J by 2 bases, with 12 bases between them. CDR1 is LGHNA and CDR2 is YNFKEQ in the germline V gene. The CDR3 totals 16 residues. This chain's CDR3 is CASSQETGLYTDTQYF. The CDR3 bases are TGTGCCAGCAGCCAAGAAACGGGACTTTACACAGATACGCAGTATTTT.

The chain has TRBV7-6 and TRBJ2-5; D may correspond to TRBD1 or TRBD2 (5 bases each). CDR1 is SGHVS and CDR2 is FNYEAQ in the germline V gene. Trimming removed 5 bases at V and 6 bases at J, with 19 bases between. The length of the CDR3 is 15 residues. CDR3 nucleotides: TGTGCCAGCAGCCAAAGTGGGGGAGTCGAAAAGACCCAGTACTTC. This encodes CASSQSGGVEKTQYF.

The rearrangement uses TRBV7-9 and TRBJ2-1; D may be TRBD1 (6 bases). This CDR3 is 13 amino acids long. CDR1 and CDR2 from the germline V gene are SEHNR and FQNEAQ (reference sequence). Between the trimmed V and J ends, which lost 1 base and 7 bases, there was a span of 8 bases. The CDR3: CASSLVGQNEQFF. The CDR3 coding sequence is TGTGCCAGCAGCTTAGTAGGACAGAATGAGCAGTTCTTC.

The table lists this clonotype with a few counts. This sequence joins TRBV5-6 and TRBJ1-1; 7 bases line up with TRBD1. CDR3 length equals 18 residues. From germline, CDR1 is SGHDT and CDR2 YYEEEE. After removal of 4 bases from V and 5 bases from J, the junction contained 20 bases not matched to a gene. In nucleotides, the CDR3 is TGTGCCAGCAGCGACGAACGGACAGGCACCTTTTGGGGAACTGAAGCTTTCTTT. Amino acids: CASSDERTGTFWGTEAFF.

This clonotype was observed a handful of times. V is TRBV7-2 and J is TRBJ2-5; D not resolved. Trimming removed 0 bases from V and 9 bases from J, with 11 bases in between. The CDR3 spans 13 residues. In germline, CDR1 is SGHTA, CDR2 FQGNSA. The DNA for the CDR3 is TGTGCCAGCAGCTTAGCCAGCCCTGGCTCCCAGTACTTC. Encoded protein: CASSLASPGSQYF.

In its sample, this clonotype was seen a few times. This chain connects TRBV7-8 to TRBJ2-7, with D tentatively TRBD2 (5 bases). The CDR3 loop spans 14 amino acids. In germline, CDR1 is SGHVS, CDR2 FQNEAQ. Trimming took off 2 bases at V and 0 bases at J, with 8 bases between the two ends. The CDR3 coding sequence is TGTGCCAGCAGCTTAATCGGGGTCTCCTACGAGCAGTACTTC. Translating gives CASSLIGVSYEQYF.

This chain connects TRBV7-6 to TRBJ2-5; D possibly corresponds to TRBD1 (5 bases). This CDR3 spans 16 amino acids. Trimming cost V 2 bases and J 5 bases, with 18 bases left between them. Per germline, CDR1 SGHVS and CDR2 FNYEAQ. The CDR3 region has the DNA TGTGCCAGCAGCTTATACCGAGCAGGGATGGCTGAGACCCAGTACTTC. As protein: CASSLYRAGMAETQYF.

In this sample, this clonotype turned up a few times. The rearrangement links TRBV12-3 or TRBV12-4 to TRBJ2-2, with 8 bases lining up with TRBD2. The CDR3 totals 19 residues. V lost 4 bases to trimming and J lost 0 bases; unmatched junction nucleotides: 13. The CDR3 protein is CASSSFTASGYTNTGELFF. CDR3 DNA sequence: TGTGCCAGCAGTTCCTTCACGGCTAGCGGGTACACGAACACCGGGGAGCTGTTTTTT.

This clonotype was counted a few times. The rearrangement uses TRBV7-9 and TRBJ1-4; D gene uncertain. Trimming removed 3 bases from V and 8 bases from J, with 13 bases in between. Per the germline V gene, CDR1 is SEHNR and CDR2 is FQNEAQ (reference sequence). CDR3 length: 14 amino acids. Here the CDR3 reads CASSLSSDREKLFF. CDR3 DNA sequence: TGTGCCAGCAGCTTGAGTTCGGACCGGGAAAAACTGTTTTTT.

The chain has TRBV5-5 and TRBJ1-6; tentatively, D is TRBD1 (5 bases). Germline lookup yields CDR1 SGHKS and CDR2 YYEKEE (reference sequence). Trimming shortened V by 0 bases and J by 10 bases, and 14 bases separated the two germline ends. CDR3 length: 15 amino acids. The CDR3 is CASSLVSGHKSPLHF. The CDR3 nucleotides are TGTGCCAGCAGCTTGGTTTCAGGGCACAAATCACCCCTCCACTTT.

V is TRBV7-2 and J is TRBJ1-5, with 7 positions matching TRBD1. This CDR3 is 15 amino acids long. Per the germline V gene, CDR1 is SGHTA and CDR2 is FQGNSA. With V trimmed by 0 bases and J by 5 bases, 4 bases remained unmatched. In DNA form, the CDR3 reads TGTGCCAGCAGCTTAGCCGGACAGGCGTATCAGCCCCAGCATTTT. It codes for CASSLAGQAYQPQHF.

The V call is TRBV6-8, the J call TRBJ2-7; possible D gene TRBD1, 6 bases. Germline CDR1 is MNHGY and CDR2 is SAAAGT. V lost 6 bases to trimming and J lost 5 bases, with 8 bases between them. This CDR3 is 11 amino acids long. The CDR3 nucleotides read TGTGCCAGCAGACAGGGCCACGAGCAGTACTTC. Translation: CASRQGHEQYF.

This chain joins TRBV7-8 and TRBJ1-5, with D unclear. CDR1 and CDR2 from the germline V gene are SGHVS and FQNEAQ. The V end lost 0 bases, the J end lost 6 bases, and 21 bases lay between the germline ends. The CDR3 totals 18 residues. CDR3 amino acids: CASSLALLRAEKGQPQHF. The CDR3 nucleotides are TGTGCCAGCAGCTTAGCTCTTCTCCGGGCGGAGAAGGGTCAGCCCCAGCATTTT. Variable domain in full (rest from reference TRBV7-8 and TRBJ1-5): GAGVSQSPRYKVAKRGQDVALRCDPISGHVSLFWYQQALGQGPEFLTYFQNEAQLDKSGLPSDRFFAERPEGSVSTLKIQRTQQEDSAVYLCASSLALLRAEKGQPQHFGDGTRLSIL.

This clonotype appeared a few times. This chain uses TRBV4-2 with TRBJ2-7; possibly TRBD2 for D (6 bases). Germline loops: CDR1 LGHNA, CDR2 YNFKEQ. V lost 2 bases to trimming and J lost 0 bases, with 11 bases between them. The CDR3 length is 15 residues. CDR3 in amino acids: CASSQLSGSSYEQYF. The CDR3 nucleotides are TGTGCCAGCAGCCAATTATCCGGGAGCTCCTACGAGCAGTACTTC.